This T cell receptor beta chain is drawn from a study of blood T cells in healthy people across ages. A J-beta primer mix and a sample-barcoded 5' primer were used in a second PCR of roughly 6 to 12 cycles. In TCRdb, the 5' RACE reads were re-called with MiXCR into one record per CDR3 protein. The sample comprises 1.5 million to 2 million distinct CDR3 sequences, roughly 30% of which are singletons, and roughly 8.2% rests with the top ten. This clonotype has only a few counts. Trimming cost V 3 bases and J 7 bases; bases outside gene matches: 10. CDR1 MDHEN and CDR2 SYDVKM come from the germline V gene. This CDR3 comprises 16 residues.

The chain recombines TRBV28 with TRBJ2-1, with 9 bases identical to TRBD1. The TCR comes from a woman between 25 and 40 years old in good health. Material: blood. DNA for the CDR3: TGTGCCAGCAGTTTTCCGAGACAGGGGGGGAATAATGAGCAGTTCTTC. Translation gives CASSFPRQGGNNEQFF.